One sample yielded the 9 T cell receptor beta chains listed below, sequenced in a study of blood T cell repertoires in COVID-19. TCRdb's table, derived via immunoSEQ multiplex PCR, lists solely in-frame clones and lacks some. Of about 110,000 clones listed, 75% to 90% are singletons. Sequencing was carried out using peripheral blood. The receptors come from a woman in her 50s with acute or convalescent COVID-19.

The chain is built from TRBV7-2 and TRBJ1-1, with D tentatively TRBD1 (5 bases). The CDR3 runs to 14 residues. Germline CDR1 is SGHTA and CDR2 is FQGNSA. Trimming stripped 5 bases from V and 11 bases from J, with 21 bases between. The CDR3 nucleotides read TGTGCCAGCAGCCCCACGGGACTGTGGACGGGGGCTTTCTTT. It codes for CASSPTGLWTGAFF.

V gene TRBV7-9 combines with J gene TRBJ2-7, with a possible D match to TRBD1 (5 bases). Trimming cost V 1 base and J 6 bases, with 13 bases left between them. The CDR3 runs 14 residues. Germline V CDR1 and CDR2: SEHNR, FQNEAQ (reference sequence). The CDR3 loop reads CASSLDSGLSEQYF. CDR3 DNA sequence: TGTGCCAGCAGCTTAGATTCAGGGTTAAGCGAGCAGTACTTC.

V is TRBV28 and J is TRBJ1-4; tentative D call: TRBD1 (6 bases). The CDR3 sequence is 16 residues long. Per the germline V gene, CDR1 is MDHEN and CDR2 is SYDVKM. V was pared by 7 bases and J by 10 bases, with 25 bases between. CDR3 residues: CASNSRDRGKGGKLFF. In DNA, the CDR3 is TGTGCCAGCAACTCCAGGGATAGGGGTAAAGGGGGAAAACTGTTTTTT.

The rearrangement joins TRBV3-1 (or the pseudogene TRBV3-2) to TRBJ2-2; maybe TRBD2 (7 bases). V was cut by 8 bases and J by 0 bases, with 16 bases left in between. CDR1 LGHDT and CDR2 YNNKEL come from the germline V gene (reference sequence). CDR3 length: 16 residues. Here the CDR3 reads CASGEGVRSNTGELFF. The CDR3 bases are TGTGCCAGCGGGGAGGGGGTAAGGTCGAACACCGGGGAGCTGTTTTTT.

This chain connects TRBV15 to TRBJ1-1, with TRBD1 identical over 8 bases. This CDR3 has 15 amino acids. After removal of 3 bases from V and 2 bases from J, the junction contained 5 bases not matched to a gene. CDR1 is LNHNV, CDR2 YYDKDF, per germline (reference sequence). The DNA of the CDR3 is TGTGCCACCAGCAGTAGGACAGGGCGTAACACTGAAGCTTTCTTT. It translates to CATSSRTGRNTEAFF.

V is TRBV5-1 and J is TRBJ2-7; 9 positions match TRBD2. V was clipped by 0 bases and J by 0 bases; unmatched bases: 4. The V gene's germline CDR1 is SGHRS and CDR2 YFSETQ. This CDR3 has 16 amino acids. CDR3 nucleotide sequence: TGCGCCAGCAGCTTGGGGGGGACTAGCACCTCCTACGAGCAGTACTTC. The encoded protein is CASSLGGTSTSYEQYF.

This rearrangement joins TRBV29-1 to TRBJ1-2; D gene unclear. This CDR3 is 14 amino acids long. With 7 bases removed from V and 1 base from J, the gap between germline ends came to 16 bases. Germline lookup yields CDR1 SQVTM and CDR2 ANQGSEA. The CDR3 sequence is CSAQSGSDNYGYTF. The CDR3 DNA reads TGCAGCGCCCAATCGGGATCGGATAACTATGGCTACACCTTC.

The sample holds a few counts of this clone. V gene TRBV2 combines with J gene TRBJ1-5, with TRBD1 identical over 8 bases. V lost 6 bases to trimming and J lost 4 bases; unmatched junction nucleotides: 8. This CDR3 has 15 residues. Per germline, CDR1 SNHLY and CDR2 FYNNEI. CDR3 in DNA: TGTGCCAGCAGAGACAGGGGTCTGGAGAATCAGCCCCAGCATTTT. Translation gives CASRDRGLENQPQHF. Full variable domain (outside the CDR3, taken from reference TRBV2 and TRBJ1-5): EPEVTQTPSHQVTQMGQEVILRCVPISNHLYFYWYRQILGQKVEFLVSFYNNEISEKSEIFDDQFSVERPDGSNFTLKIRSTKLEDSAMYFCASRDRGLENQPQHFGDGTRLSIL.

This chain links TRBV10-3 with TRBJ1-2, with a possible D match to TRBD1 (6 bases). V lost 4 bases, J lost 7 bases, and 13 bases lay in between. In germline, CDR1 is ENHRY, CDR2 SYGVKD. CDR3 length equals 13 residues. The CDR3: CAISGQDLRGYTF. The CDR3, as DNA: TGTGCCATCAGTGGACAGGACCTGCGTGGCTACACCTTC.